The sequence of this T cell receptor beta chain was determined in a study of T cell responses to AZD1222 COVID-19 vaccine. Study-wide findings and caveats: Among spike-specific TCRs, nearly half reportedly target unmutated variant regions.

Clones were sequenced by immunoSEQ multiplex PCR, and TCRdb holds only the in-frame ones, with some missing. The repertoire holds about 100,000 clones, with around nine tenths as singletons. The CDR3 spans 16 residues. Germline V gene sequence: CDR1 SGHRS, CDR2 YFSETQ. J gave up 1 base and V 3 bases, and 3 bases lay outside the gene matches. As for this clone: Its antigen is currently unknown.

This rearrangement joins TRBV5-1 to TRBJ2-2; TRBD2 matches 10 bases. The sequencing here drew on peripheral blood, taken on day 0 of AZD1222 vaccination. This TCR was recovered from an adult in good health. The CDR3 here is CASSSSGRVNTGELFF. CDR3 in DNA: TGCGCCAGCAGCTCTAGCGGGAGAGTGAACACCGGGGAGCTGTTTTTT.